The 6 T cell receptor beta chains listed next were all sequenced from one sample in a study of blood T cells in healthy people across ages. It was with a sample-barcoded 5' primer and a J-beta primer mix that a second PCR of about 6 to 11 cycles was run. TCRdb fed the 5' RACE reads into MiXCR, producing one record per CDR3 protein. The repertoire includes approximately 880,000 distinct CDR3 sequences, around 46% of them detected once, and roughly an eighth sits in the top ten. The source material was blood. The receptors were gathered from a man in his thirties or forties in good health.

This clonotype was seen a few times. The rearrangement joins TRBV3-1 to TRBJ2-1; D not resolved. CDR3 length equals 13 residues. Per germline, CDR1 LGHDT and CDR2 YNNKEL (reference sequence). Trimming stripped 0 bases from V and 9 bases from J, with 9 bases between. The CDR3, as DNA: TGTGCCAGCAGCCAAGATCTTGCCAGTGAGCAGTTCTTC. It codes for CASSQDLASEQFF.

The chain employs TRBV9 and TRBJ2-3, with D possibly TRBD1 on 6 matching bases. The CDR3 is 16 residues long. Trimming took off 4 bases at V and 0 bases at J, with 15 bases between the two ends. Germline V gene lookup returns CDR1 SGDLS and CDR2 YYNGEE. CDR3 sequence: CASSPQTGRSTDTQYF. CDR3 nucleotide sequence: TGTGCCAGCAGCCCCCAGACAGGCCGAAGCACAGATACGCAGTATTTT.

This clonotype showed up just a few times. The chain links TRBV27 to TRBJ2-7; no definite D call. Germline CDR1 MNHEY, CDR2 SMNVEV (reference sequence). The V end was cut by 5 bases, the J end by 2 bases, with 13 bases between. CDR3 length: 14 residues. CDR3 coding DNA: TGTGCCAGCAGTCTAACCACCGAACCCTACGAGCAGTACTTC. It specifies CASSLTTEPYEQYF.

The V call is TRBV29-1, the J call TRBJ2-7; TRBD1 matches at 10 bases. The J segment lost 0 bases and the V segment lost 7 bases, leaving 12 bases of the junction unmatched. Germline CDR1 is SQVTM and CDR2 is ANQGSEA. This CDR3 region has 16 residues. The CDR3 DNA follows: TGCAGCGCCGGCCGGGACAGGGGCCCAAGCTCCTACGAGCAGTACTTC. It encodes CSAGRDRGPSSYEQYF.

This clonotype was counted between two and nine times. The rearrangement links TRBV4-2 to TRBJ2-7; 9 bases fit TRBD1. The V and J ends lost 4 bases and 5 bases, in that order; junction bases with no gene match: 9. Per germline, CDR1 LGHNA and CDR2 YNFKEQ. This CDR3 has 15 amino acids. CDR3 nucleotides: TGTGCCAGCAGCCGAGGGACAGGGATTTCTCACGAGCAGTACTTC. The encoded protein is CASSRGTGISHEQYF.

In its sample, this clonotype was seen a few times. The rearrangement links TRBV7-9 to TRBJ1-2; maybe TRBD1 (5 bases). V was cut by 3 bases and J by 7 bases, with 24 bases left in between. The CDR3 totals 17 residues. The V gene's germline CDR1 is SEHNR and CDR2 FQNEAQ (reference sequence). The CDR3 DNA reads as TGTGCCAGCAGCTTGTCAGCTTCGGGGGAAGGGGCCTTTGGCTACACCTTC. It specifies CASSLSASGEGAFGYTF.